This TCR beta chain was observed in a study of cytomegalovirus exposure and HLA in healthy donors. Study as a whole: The 500 to 850 first-cohort repertoires and the 95 to 150 validation repertoires shared the same platform, a later analysis reported. Study-level findings and limits: A later analysis found first-cohort TCR clusters tended to co-occur in the approximately 110 validation repertoires.

Concerning this clone: Its antigen is undetermined.

V shed 0 bases and J shed 2 bases, with 11 bases lying between them. The CDR3 totals 16 residues. Germline V gene lookup returns CDR1 MGHRA and CDR2 YSYEKL. Produced via immunoSEQ multiplex PCR; TCRdb's table is partial and in-frame only. The repertoire holds about 54,000 clones, about nine tenths seen once, with about 8.8% in the top ten. J is TRBJ1-3 and V is TRBV4-1; D gene ambiguous. Sequencing was performed on PBMCs. The sequence was collected from a woman younger than 30 in good health and CMV-seropositive. CDR3 DNA: TGCGCCAGCAGCCAAGAGAGGATCCGGCCTGGAAACACCATATATTTT. Its translation is CASSQERIRPGNTIYF.